The T cell receptor (beta chain) described here comes from a study of T cells in pancreatic ductal adenocarcinoma. In the case of this clone: What it binds is unknown.

Study findings and constraints: Tumor-versus-blood clonality comparisons may be biased toward lower tumor diversity.

No neoadjuvant therapy was given to the selected pancreatic ductal adenocarcinoma patients before their surgery. This CDR3 region has 14 residues. V lost 4 bases and J lost 3; bases outside the gene matches: 6. Germline CDR1 is SGHRS and CDR2 is YFSETQ. Using immunoSEQ multiplex PCR, the repertoire was profiled, and TCRdb retains in-frame clones only, with some absent. The repertoire consists of several thousand clones, with roughly 91% occurring once and the leading ten covering approximately 3.1%. The sample consisted of PBMCs. The receptor was isolated from a human donor with pancreatic ductal adenocarcinoma. The rearrangement joins TRBV5-1 to TRBJ1-1; 7 nucleotides line up with TRBD1. Written as DNA, the CDR3 is TGCGCCAGCAGCGGCGACAGGGTCGACACTGAAGCTTTCTTT. Translating gives CASSGDRVDTEAFF.